The 10 T cell receptor beta chains in this list originate from one sample, sequenced in a study of regulatory T cells in long-lasting Graves disease. Building the TCR beta libraries relied on iRepertoire HTBI primers, and CDR3 regions underwent Arm-PCR. Each CDR3 protein is one row after TCRdb ran MiXCR on the multiplex PCR reads. In the table there are around 400,000 distinct CDR3 sequences, 23% of which are singletons. As for time point: persistent/refractory GD, antithyroid drugs over 5 years with positive TRAb. TCR sequences were obtained from RNA taken from PBMCs. Specimen: peripheral blood mononuclear cells (PBMCs), collected when the disease was refractory, from a patient treated with antithyroid drugs. Receptor source: a female donor with Graves disease.

This clonotype was detected many times. This rearrangement joins TRBV2 to TRBJ2-2; 7 nucleotides match TRBD2. Germline values: CDR1 SNHLY, CDR2 FYNNEI. CDR3 length equals 14 residues. The V gene end was trimmed by 4 bases and the J gene end by 6 bases; junction bases not matched to a gene: 5. As DNA, the CDR3 is TGTGCCAGCAGTGGACTAGCTGGGTCCGGGGAGCTGTTTTTT. Amino acid sequence: CASSGLAGSGELFF.

This clonotype was counted ten times or more. This chain connects TRBV28 to TRBJ2-7, with TRBD2 as a possible D gene (5 bases). The CDR3 extends over 11 amino acids. Trimming stripped 7 bases from V and 5 bases from J, with 9 bases between. Looked up from germline, CDR1 is MDHEN and CDR2 is SYDVKM. This CDR3 reads CASTWRNEQYF. The CDR3 nucleotides read TGTGCCAGCACGTGGAGGAACGAGCAGTACTTC.

The chain recombines TRBV28 with TRBJ1-6; D call uncertain. This CDR3 is built from 17 residues. Trimming took 1 base from V and 0 from J, leaving 10 bases between them. Germline CDR1 MDHEN, CDR2 SYDVKM. The CDR3: CASSLLAQGSYNSPLHF. The DNA of the CDR3 is TGTGCCAGCAGTTTATTGGCCCAAGGCTCCTATAATTCACCCCTCCACTTT.

This clonotype has ten or more counts. The genes are TRBV20-1 and TRBJ2-5; 9 nucleotides agree with TRBD2. The CDR3 runs 13 residues. V gave up 2 bases and J gave up 5 bases; unmatched junction bases: 3. Germline V gene lookup returns CDR1 DFQATT and CDR2 SNEGSKA (reference sequence). The CDR3 coding sequence is TGCAGTGCTAGACTAGCGGGACTCGAGACCCAGTACTTC. This sequence encodes CSARLAGLETQYF.

Notes on this clonotype: It is likely a read error, because the conserved phenylalanine at the end of the CDR3 is missing. This chain links TRBV7-2 with TRBJ1-1; D gene ambiguous. Germline-derived CDR1 and CDR2 are SGHTA and FQGNSA. CDR3 length: 15 amino acids. V was pared by 5 bases and J by 0 bases, with 13 bases between. This CDR3 reads CASSHRVAMNTEAFS. In nucleotides, the CDR3 is TGTGCCAGCAGCCACCGGGTCGCCATGAACACTGAAGCTTTCTCT.

This clonotype was detected a few times. This CDR3 reads CASSSQGAYGYTF. CDR3 nucleotides: TGTGCCAGCAGTTCACAGGGTGCCTATGGCTACACCTTC. This rearrangement joins TRBV6-5 to TRBJ1-2, with D tentatively TRBD1 (6 bases). The CDR3 has 13 residues. The germline V and J ends were trimmed by 4 bases and 4 bases, with 10 bases remaining between them. Germline CDR1 MNHEY, CDR2 SVGAGI.

Ten or more counts support this clonotype. The genes are TRBV27 and TRBJ2-4; a possible D gene is TRBD1 (6 bases). The V gene lost 4 bases and the J gene lost 5 bases, with 18 bases spanning the gap. CDR1 MNHEY and CDR2 SMNVEV come from the germline V gene (reference sequence). The CDR3 totals 16 residues. CDR3: CASSSLTGPGQNIQYF. Written as DNA, the CDR3 is TGTGCCAGCAGTTCCCTGACAGGTCCGGGGCAAAACATTCAGTACTTC.

This clonotype has a handful of counts. The chain is built from TRBV5-1 and TRBJ2-4; TRBD2 aligns across 7 bases. CDR3 size: 15 residues. V gave up 6 bases and J gave up 7 bases; unmatched junction bases: 13. Germline V gene sequence: CDR1 SGHRS, CDR2 YFSETQ. Here the CDR3 reads CASTPMAGETNIQYF. Here the CDR3 DNA reads TGCGCCAGCACCCCTATGGCGGGAGAAACGAACATTCAGTACTTC.

This chain links TRBV12-3 or TRBV12-4 with TRBJ2-7, with TRBD1 identical over 8 bases. Trimming at V came to 6 bases and at J to 2 bases, leaving 9 bases not matched to a gene. The CDR3 contains 15 residues. The CDR3 here is CASSPRTGLPYEQYF. Here the CDR3 DNA reads TGTGCCAGCAGCCCTCGGACAGGGCTTCCCTACGAGCAGTACTTC.

This clonotype has a handful of counts. The gene calls are TRBV20-1 and TRBJ2-3; 7 bases match TRBD1. The CDR3 consists of 12 residues. Per germline, CDR1 DFQATT and CDR2 SNEGSKA (reference sequence). Trimming took 8 bases from V and 0 from J; bases not matched to a gene: 2. CDR3 protein: CSLTGSTDTQYF. CDR3 DNA: TGCAGTTTGACAGGGAGCACAGATACGCAGTATTTT.